This TCR beta chain is from a study of Graves' ophthalmopathy and Graves' hyperthyroidism. Regarding the study as a whole: Among thyroid clonotypes expanded above 0.001 frequency, most also appeared in blood.

CDR3 regions of TCR beta were amplified from RNA transcripts. RT-PCR was first run with HTBI primers, then multiplex PCR in a second round. A single record per CDR3 protein comes from TCRdb applying MiXCR to the multiplex PCR reads. The sample yields almost 400,000 distinct CDR3 sequences, about a sixth seen once. Ophthalmopathy donors were characterized by moderate-to-severe activity, CAS of at least 3, NOSPECS of at least 4, and duration under 3 months. The authors isolated PBMCs from around 9.8 ml of fresh peripheral blood. About this clonotype itself: Its specificity is unknown.

The sequenced sample consisted of peripheral blood. The TCR sequence derives from a woman between 18 and 29 years old with Graves' ophthalmopathy.

CDR3 nucleotides: TGTGCCAGCAGTTACTCAAGAGAGATCTCCTACGAGCAGTACTTC. It encodes CASSYSREISYEQYF. The chain recombines TRBV6-2 or TRBV6-3 with TRBJ2-7, with D unresolved. Trimming cost V 0 bases and J 0 bases, with 9 bases left between them. The CDR3 is 15 residues long. The germline V gene encodes CDR1 MNHEY and CDR2 SVGEGT.